This entry lists 19 T cell receptor beta chains sequenced from one sample in a study of radiotherapy plus CTLA-4 blockade in lung cancer. Only in-frame clones appear in the TCRdb table, and some are missing; sequencing was by immunoSEQ multiplex PCR. The sample includes around 42,000 clones, 63% of them seen just once. Source: peripheral blood, taken from a patient treated with radiotherapy plus ipilimumab. These receptors originate from a human donor with non-small cell lung cancer who had a partial response to radiotherapy plus ipilimumab.

The rearrangement uses TRBV5-1 and TRBJ1-2; 10 nucleotides line up with TRBD1. The trim removed 0 bases at V and 3 bases at J, leaving 5 bases unmatched. Germline assignment: CDR1 SGHRS and CDR2 YFSETQ. The CDR3 is 16 residues long. The CDR3: CASSLEVGTGDYGYTF. CDR3 sequence (DNA): TGCGCCAGCAGCTTGGAGGTGGGGACAGGGGACTATGGCTACACCTTC.

The chain combines TRBV7-3 with TRBJ2-2; the D is unclear. Germline V gives CDR1 SGHTA, CDR2 FQGTGA. V dropped 4 bases and J dropped 5 bases, with 8 bases sitting between them. The CDR3 has 13 residues. The CDR3 protein is CASSSSGTGELFF. CDR3 bases: TGTGCCAGCAGCTCATCCGGGACCGGGGAGCTGTTTTTT.

The chain joins TRBV11-3 to TRBJ2-5, with TRBD2 matching over 9 bases. The CDR3 covers 15 residues. The germline V gene encodes CDR1 SGHNT and CDR2 YENEEA. The trim removed 5 bases at V and 3 bases at J, leaving 7 bases unmatched. CDR3 nucleotides: TGTGCCAGCAGCCCTGGAGCGGGGGGAGAAGAGACCCAGTACTTC. It encodes CASSPGAGGEETQYF.

The chain carries TRBV18 and TRBJ1-1; D not resolved. Germline values: CDR1 KGHSH, CDR2 LQKENI. The CDR3 is made up of 13 amino acids. The germline V and J ends were trimmed by 6 bases and 7 bases, with 15 bases remaining between them. The CDR3 protein is CASSVLSGDEAFF. The CDR3 nucleotides are TGTGCCAGCTCGGTGCTTTCGGGAGATGAAGCTTTCTTT.

V is TRBV7-8 and J is TRBJ1-5; 9 positions agree with TRBD1. The CDR3 runs to 16 residues. The V gene end was trimmed by 5 bases and the J gene end by 1 base; junction bases not matched to a gene: 6. From germline, CDR1 is SGHVS and CDR2 FQNEAQ. The CDR3 loop is CASSEQGAFSNQPQHF. The CDR3 nucleotides read TGTGCCAGCAGCGAACAGGGGGCCTTCAGCAATCAGCCCCAGCATTTT.

This clone was seen only a few times. This chain joins TRBV27 and TRBJ2-7, with TRBD1 identical over 9 bases. The length of the CDR3 is 12 residues. The germline V gene has CDR1 MNHEY and CDR2 SMNVEV (reference sequence). V lost 8 bases, J lost 7 bases, and 6 bases stayed unmatched. The CDR3 bases are TGTGCCAGCGGGACAGGGTGGTCAGAGCAGTACTTC. Amino acid sequence: CASGTGWSEQYF.

The V call is TRBV4-3, the J call TRBJ2-4; 8 bases line up with TRBD1. The CDR3 is 15 amino acids. With 4 bases clipped from V and 1 base from J, the junction kept 3 bases outside the gene matches. The germline V gene encodes CDR1 LGHNA and CDR2 YSLEER. The CDR3 spells CASSPTGDAKNIQYF. The CDR3 DNA reads TGCGCCAGCAGCCCGACAGGGGACGCCAAAAACATTCAGTACTTC.

The chain is built from TRBV6-5 and TRBJ1-1, with 7 bases fitting TRBD1. Looked up from germline, CDR1 is MNHEY and CDR2 is SVGAGI. The CDR3 extends over 14 amino acids. V trimming: 0 bases; J trimming: 7 bases; junction bases outside the gene matches: 5. CDR3 sequence reads: CASSYSGQGGEAFF. CDR3 in DNA: TGTGCCAGCAGTTACTCGGGGCAGGGGGGTGAAGCTTTCTTT.

The rearrangement links TRBV11-2 to TRBJ2-4; TRBD1 aligns across 7 bases. The CDR3 loop spans 16 amino acids. Germline V lookup: CDR1 SGHAT, CDR2 FQNNGV. Trimming cost V 5 bases and J 2 bases; bases outside gene matches: 9. The chain's CDR3 is CASSPRQGGSKNIQYF. The CDR3 bases are TGTGCCAGCAGCCCCCGACAGGGTGGATCCAAAAACATTCAGTACTTC. Filled out from reference TRBV11-2 and TRBJ2-4, the complete variable domain reads EAGVAQSPRYKIIEKRQSVAFWCNPISGHATLYWYQQILGQGPKLLIQFQNNGVVDDSQLPKDRFSAERLKGVDSTLKIQPAKLEDSAVYLCASSPRQGGSKNIQYFGAGTRLSVL.

This clone was counted between two and nine times. V gene TRBV13 combines with J gene TRBJ2-1; D is possibly TRBD1 (6 bases). Trimming removed 6 bases at V and 0 bases at J, with 9 bases between. Germline V gene lookup returns CDR1 PRHDT and CDR2 FYEKMQ (reference sequence). The CDR3 runs 14 residues. The CDR3 nucleotides read TGTGCCAGCAGTAAACAGGGCTCCTACAATGAGCAGTTCTTC. This codes for CASSKQGSYNEQFF.

The chain joins TRBV5-4 to TRBJ2-7, with a possible D match to TRBD2 (5 bases). This CDR3 spans 15 amino acids. The V end was cut by 0 bases, the J end by 0 bases, with 10 bases between. Germline V CDR1 and CDR2: SGHNT, YYREEE (reference sequence). The CDR3 DNA sequence: TGTGCCAGCAGCTTGGTTCTGGGGAGCTCCTACGAGCAGTACTTC. It yields the protein CASSLVLGSSYEQYF.

This rearrangement joins TRBV19 to TRBJ2-1; a weak D match, TRBD2 (6 bases). This CDR3 has 13 residues. In germline, CDR1 is LNHDA, CDR2 SQIVND (reference sequence). The V and J ends lost 1 base and 10 bases respectively, with 11 bases between them. The CDR3 here is CASSIVTSNEQFF. The CDR3 region has the DNA TGTGCCAGTAGTATAGTGACTAGTAACGAGCAGTTCTTC.

The chain links TRBV2 to TRBJ2-7, with 8 positions matching TRBD1. Per germline, CDR1 SNHLY and CDR2 FYNNEI. This CDR3 is built from 15 residues. The V and J ends lost 5 bases and 7 bases, in that order; junction bases with no gene match: 13. This CDR3 is CASSPRQGSLGEQYF. DNA for the CDR3: TGTGCCAGCAGTCCACGACAGGGGAGTTTAGGGGAGCAGTACTTC.

V gene TRBV29-1 combines with J gene TRBJ2-3; no clear D. The CDR3 consists of 11 residues. Germline V gene data show CDR1 as SQVTM and CDR2 as ANQGSEA. Trimming took 7 bases from V and 5 from J, leaving 10 bases between them. The CDR3 loop is CSGRAGDTQYF. CDR3 nucleotides: TGCAGCGGTCGCGCCGGAGATACGCAGTATTTT.

The rearrangement links TRBV7-6 to TRBJ2-1, with a weak D call TRBD2 (5 bases). CDR1 is SGHVS, CDR2 FNYEAQ, per germline. Trimming left V 5 bases short and J 8 bases short, with 19 bases between. The CDR3 extends over 15 amino acids. DNA for the CDR3: TGTGCCAGCAGCCCACAGCGGTCAAGTTTCGATGAGCAGTTCTTC. Encoded protein: CASSPQRSSFDEQFF.

As regards this clone: Other DNA sequences in this sample translate to the same CDR3. The J gene is TRBJ1-1, the V gene TRBV7-6, with D unclear. Germline V lookup: CDR1 SGHVS, CDR2 FNYEAQ. The CDR3 is made up of 13 amino acids. With 3 bases removed from V and 11 bases from J, the gap between germline ends came to 16 bases. Here the CDR3 DNA reads TGTGCCAGCAGCTTGGACCCCAGCGGTGGGGCTTTCTTT. Translated, it gives CASSLDPSGGAFF.

The chain's CDR3 is CASSLAGTGWEEYEQYF. The CDR3 coding sequence is TGCGCCAGCAGCTTGGCTGGGACAGGGTGGGAGGAGTACGAGCAGTACTTC. The chain couples TRBV5-1 to TRBJ2-5; the match to TRBD1 covers 9 bases. The J call may be faulty, since TRBJ2-7 better matches the DNA end. The CDR3 sequence is 17 residues long. The germline V gene encodes CDR1 SGHRS and CDR2 YFSETQ.

V usage is TRBV9 and J usage is TRBJ2-1, with 16 positions matching TRBD2. Germline CDR1 SGDLS, CDR2 YYNGEE. The CDR3 contains 17 residues. V shed 3 bases, J shed 5 bases, and the junction held 5 bases outside the gene matches. CDR3 sequence: CASSGGLAGGLNNEQFF. For the CDR3, the DNA is TGTGCCAGCAGCGGGGGACTAGCGGGGGGGCTCAACAATGAGCAGTTCTTC.

This chain connects TRBV4-1 to TRBJ2-3; 10 bases align to TRBD1. The germline V gene encodes CDR1 MGHRA and CDR2 YSYEKL. This CDR3 is 16 amino acids long. The trim removed 0 bases at V and 0 bases at J, leaving 0 bases unmatched. CDR3 nucleotide sequence: TGCGCCAGCAGCCAAGAGGGACAGGGGAGCACAGATACGCAGTATTTT. Translation gives CASSQEGQGSTDTQYF.